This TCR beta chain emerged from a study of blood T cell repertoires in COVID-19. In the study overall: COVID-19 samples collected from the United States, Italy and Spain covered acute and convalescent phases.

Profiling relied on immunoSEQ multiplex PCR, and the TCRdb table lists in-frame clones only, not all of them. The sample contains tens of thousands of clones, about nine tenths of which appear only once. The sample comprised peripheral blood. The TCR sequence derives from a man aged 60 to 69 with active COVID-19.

As DNA, the CDR3 is TGTGCCAGCAGCTCCGGGATTACTCACACAGATACGCAGTATTTT. Encoded protein: CASSSGITHTDTQYF. V is TRBV5-8 and J is TRBJ2-3, with D perhaps matching TRBD2 (5 bases). Germline assignment: CDR1 SGHTS and CDR2 YDEGEE. Trimming took 3 bases from V and 2 from J, leaving 13 bases between them. The CDR3 is 15 residues long.